This TCR beta chain was retrieved from a study of blood T cell repertoires in COVID-19. The overall study: Some COVID-19 samples were acute and others convalescent; all came from the United States, Italy and Spain. T cells, B-cell-depleted T cells, or PBMCs provided the cDNA or gDNA that served as material.

Clones were sequenced by immunoSEQ multiplex PCR, and TCRdb holds only the in-frame ones, with some missing. The data hold approximately 200,000 clones, with over 80% observed a single time. The CDR3 is 19 amino acids. CDR1 is KGHDR, CDR2 SFDVKD, per germline. V dropped 3 bases and J dropped 4; count of bases not matched to a gene: 13. The chain couples TRBV24-1 to TRBJ2-2; 10 nucleotides match TRBD2. The sequenced sample consisted of peripheral blood. This receptor was obtained from a woman in her twenties or thirties with acute or convalescent COVID-19. The CDR3 loop reads CATSDSRTSGLRVTGELFF. DNA of the CDR3: TGTGCCACCAGTGATAGCCGGACTAGCGGTTTACGTGTCACCGGGGAGCTGTTTTTT.